This TCR beta chain derives from a study of blood T cell repertoires in COVID-19. Germline V gives CDR1 MNHEY, CDR2 SVGAGI. CDR3 length: 12 amino acids. Trimming took 7 bases from V and 4 from J, leaving 10 bases between them. Assay used: immunoSEQ multiplex PCR; TCRdb lists only in-frame clones, some missing. The sample has about 160,000 clones, roughly 77% seen once. This clone has just one count. This clonotype was sampled from a human donor in a cohort sampled during active COVID-19. This chain uses TRBV6-5 with TRBJ1-1; D is unclear. The sample was peripheral blood. CDR3 protein: CASIEGGTEAFF. As DNA, the CDR3 is TGTGCCAGCATAGAGGGAGGCACTGAAGCTTTCTTT.